Listed below are T cell receptor beta chains from one sample, sequenced in a study of T cell responses to AZD1222 COVID-19 vaccine. Only in-frame clones appear in the TCRdb table, and some are missing; sequencing was by immunoSEQ multiplex PCR. Among 130,000 or so clones listed, just under 95% were seen once. The sequencing used peripheral blood, collected on day 0 of AZD1222 vaccination. The receptors were gathered from an adult in good health. Both conserved end residues are part of each CDR3. Each record gives: J gene, V gene, D gene, clone size, CDR3 protein, CDR3 DNA. D genes are given only for firm matches. Where a row states a size, it is once, few, many or the class of an expanded clone; other rows omit it.

>TRBJ1-1|TRBV25-1|-|few
CASSEFGRNTEAFF
TGTGCCAGCAGTGAATTCGGCAGGAACACTGAAGCTTTCTTT
>TRBJ2-6|TRBV3-1/TRBV3-2|-|few
CASSQGGTHSGANVLTF
TGTGCCAGCAGCCAAGGGGGGACCCACTCTGGGGCCAACGTCCTGACTTTC
>TRBJ2-2|TRBV9|TRBD2|-
CASSPPGSGRAGELFF
TGTGCCAGCAGCCCCCCGGGGAGCGGGAGGGCCGGGGAGCTGTTTTTT
>TRBJ2-5|TRBV28|TRBD1|-
CASSLRGTGGETQYF
TGTGCCAGCAGCCTCAGAGGGACAGGGGGGGAGACCCAGTACTTC
>TRBJ2-7|TRBV29-1|-|-
CSVKRTPGVYEQYF
TGCAGCGTAAAAAGGACACCTGGGGTTTACGAGCAGTACTTC
>TRBJ2-3|TRBV10-3|TRBD2|-
CAISELLAGSTDTQYF
TGTGCCATCAGTGAACTACTAGCGGGAAGCACAGATACGCAGTATTTT
>TRBJ1-1|TRBV19|-|-
CASSLRTVYTEAFF
TGTGCCAGTAGTCTCAGGACAGTTTACACTGAAGCTTTCTTT
>TRBJ2-1|TRBV15|-|once
CATSRSEGGYNEQFF
TGTGCCACCAGCAGGAGTGAAGGCGGCTACAATGAGCAGTTCTTC
>TRBJ1-4|TRBV30|-|-
CAWSVRGRNEKLFF
TGTGCCTGGAGTGTAAGGGGTCGTAATGAAAAACTGTTTTTT
>TRBJ1-2|TRBV5-1|-|-
CASSSSGGNYGYTF
TGCGCCAGCAGCTCGTCGGGGGGTAACTATGGCTACACCTTC
>TRBJ2-7|TRBV4-2|-|-
CASSLHSGRGSGEQYF
TGTGCCAGCAGCCTACATAGTGGTAGGGGTTCAGGCGAGCAGTACTTC
>TRBJ2-7|TRBV6-5|-|-
CASVEIPYEQYF
TGTGCCAGCGTGGAAATACCCTACGAGCAGTACTTC
>TRBJ1-2|TRBV6-5|TRBD1|-
CATRTGGSYGYTF
TGTGCCACCCGAACAGGGGGCAGCTATGGCTACACCTTC
>TRBJ2-5|TRBV9|TRBD1|-
CASSVQGGEETQYF
TGTGCCAGCAGCGTACAAGGGGGCGAGGAGACCCAGTACTTC
>TRBJ2-7|TRBV4-1|-|-
CASSQVQGYEQYF
TGCGCCAGCAGCCAAGTGCAGGGATACGAGCAGTACTTC
>TRBJ2-5|TRBV3-1/TRBV3-2|-|-
CASTSIGRETQYF
TGTGCCAGCACCTCAATAGGGCGGGAGACCCAGTACTTC
>TRBJ2-7|TRBV5-4|-|few
CASSLSGTLAYEQYF
TGTGCCAGCAGCTTGAGTGGCACTCTCGCCTACGAGCAGTACTTC
>TRBJ1-1|TRBV5-1|-|-
CASSLNAEAFF
TGCGCCAGCAGCTTGAATGCTGAAGCTTTCTTT
>TRBJ1-2|TRBV30|-|once
CAWSVGGYGYTF
TGTGCCTGGAGTGTGGGAGGCTATGGCTACACCTTC
>TRBJ2-1|TRBV18|-|-
CASSPLQGWGEQFF
TGTGCCAGCTCACCATTACAGGGATGGGGTGAGCAGTTCTTC
>TRBJ1-1|TRBV19|-|-
CASSISGGVTEAFF
TGTGCCAGTAGTATCTCTGGGGGCGTCACTGAAGCTTTCTTT
>TRBJ2-2|TRBV9|-|once
CASSATSVLTGELFF
TGTGCCAGCAGCGCAACTAGTGTCTTGACCGGGGAGCTGTTTTTT
>TRBJ2-7|TRBV28|TRBD2|-
CASSLGLAGIAVSYEQYF
TGTGCCAGCAGTCTAGGACTAGCGGGAATTGCCGTCTCCTACGAGCAGTACTTC
>TRBJ1-3|TRBV11-2|-|once
CASSLADPTLPISGNTIYF
TGTGCCAGCAGCTTAGCTGATCCGACACTTCCGATCTCTGGAAACACCATATATTTT
>TRBJ2-1|TRBV6-2/TRBV6-3|TRBD2|-
CASSYASLAGGEQFF
TGTGCCAGCAGTTACGCCTCACTAGCGGGAGGGGAGCAGTTCTTC
>TRBJ2-1|TRBV19|TRBD2|-
CASSMIGGDEQFF
TGTGCCAGTAGTATGATCGGGGGGGATGAGCAGTTCTTC
>TRBJ1-2|TRBV5-6|-|-
CASRRPPGDGYTF
TGTGCCAGCAGGCGACCCCCCGGAGATGGCTACACCTTC
>TRBJ1-5|TRBV19|-|-
CASSTGQGGQPQHF
TGTGCCAGTAGTACTGGGCAGGGAGGCCAGCCCCAGCATTTT
>TRBJ2-7|TRBV13|TRBD1|-
CASSLGPGTGGNEQYF
TGTGCCAGCAGCTTGGGCCCCGGGACAGGGGGAAACGAGCAGTACTTC
>TRBJ1-5|TRBV12-3/TRBV12-4|-|-
CASSSGDQPQHF
TGTGCCAGCAGTTCTGGGGATCAGCCCCAGCATTTT
>TRBJ2-1|TRBV7-8|-|few
CASSLEVRYSSYNEQFF
TGTGCCAGCAGCTTAGAGGTCAGATATAGCTCCTACAATGAGCAGTTCTTC
>TRBJ1-2|TRBV28|-|-
CASSSGTSNYGYTF
TGTGCCAGCAGCTCCGGGACATCAAATTATGGCTACACCTTC
>TRBJ2-7|TRBV19|TRBD2|-
CASSTKREGLYEQYF
TGTGCCAGTAGTACCAAGAGGGAGGGACTCTACGAGCAGTACTTC
>TRBJ2-7|TRBV6-2/TRBV6-3|TRBD2|-
CASSTGLAGGKSSYEQYF
TGTGCCAGCAGTACGGGACTAGCGGGAGGAAAAAGCTCCTACGAGCAGTACTTC
>TRBJ2-7|TRBV2|-|-
CASSPTGTSYEQYF
TGTGCCAGCAGCCCCACTGGGACCTCCTACGAGCAGTACTTC
>TRBJ2-1|TRBV10-2|TRBD2|-
CASLTTSGLGSYNEQFF
TGCGCCAGTCTTACTACTAGCGGGCTAGGGTCATACAATGAGCAGTTCTTC
>TRBJ2-7|TRBV7-9|TRBD1|-
CASSSIFNGQGLGEQYF
TGTGCCAGCAGCTCGATATTTAACGGACAGGGGCTGGGGGAGCAGTACTTC
>TRBJ1-4|TRBV5-1|-|-
CASSLANGNEKLFF
TGCGCCAGCAGCTTGGCCAACGGGAATGAAAAACTGTTTTTT
>TRBJ2-3|TRBV7-6|TRBD2|-
CASSLRTSGTDTQYF
TGTGCCAGCAGCCTGAGGACTAGCGGGACAGATACGCAGTATTTT
>TRBJ2-3|TRBV28|-|-
CASSPAPGVIGTDTQYF
TGTGCCAGCAGCCCAGCCCCGGGGGTGATCGGCACAGATACGCAGTATTTT
>TRBJ1-2|TRBV6-2/TRBV6-3|TRBD1|once
CASSSPGTGNYGYTF
TGTGCCAGCAGTAGTCCCGGGACAGGGAACTATGGCTACACCTTC
>TRBJ1-5|TRBV28|-|-
CASSQISNQPQHF
TGTGCCAGCTCACAGATAAGCAATCAGCCCCAGCATTTT
>TRBJ1-5|TRBV21-1|-|-
CASSTRLVGTGAPKEPQHF
-
>TRBJ2-7|TRBV19|-|once
CASSAPQTVYEQYF
TGTGCCAGTAGTGCTCCTCAGACTGTCTACGAGCAGTACTTC